This T cell receptor (beta chain) was captured by sequencing in a study of OX40 agonist ivuxolimab in advanced cancers. About the study: One patient with hepatocellular carcinoma and two with cutaneous melanoma, three in all, had partial responses. General observations from the study: Doses of 0.1 to 3.0 mg/kg were accompanied by clonal expansion of CD4+ and CD8+ blood T cells by week 6. The study did not work out the antigen specificity of the expanded peripheral T cells.

Profiling relied on immunoSEQ multiplex PCR, and the TCRdb table lists in-frame clones only, not all of them. The table records more than 65,000 clones, under 90% of them present only once. A note on this clone: Its target is unknown.

The CDR3 spans 15 residues. Germline V gives CDR1 SQVTM, CDR2 ANQGSEA. V shed 0 bases and J shed 4 bases, with 12 bases lying between them. Here the sequenced sample was CD4+ or CD8+ T cells sorted from blood, taken in a trial of the OX40 agonist ivuxolimab. This clonotype was sampled from an adult with an advanced solid tumor such as melanoma, head and neck, liver or kidney cancer. The chain has TRBV29-1 and TRBJ2-2, with D perhaps TRBD1 or TRBD2 (5 bases each). CDR3 sequence reads: CSVEDLPGGTGELFF. In DNA form, the CDR3 reads TGCAGCGTTGAAGATCTTCCTGGGGGCACCGGGGAGCTGTTTTTT.